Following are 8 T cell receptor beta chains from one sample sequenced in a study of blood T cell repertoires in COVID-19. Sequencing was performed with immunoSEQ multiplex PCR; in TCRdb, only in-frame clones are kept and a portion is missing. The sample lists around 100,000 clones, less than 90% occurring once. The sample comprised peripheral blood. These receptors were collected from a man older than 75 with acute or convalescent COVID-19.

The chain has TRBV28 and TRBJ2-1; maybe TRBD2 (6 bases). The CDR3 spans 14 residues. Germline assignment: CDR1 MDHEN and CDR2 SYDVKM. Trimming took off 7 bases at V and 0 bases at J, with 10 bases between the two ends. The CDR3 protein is CASIHGSSYNEQFF. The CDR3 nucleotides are TGTGCCAGCATTCACGGGAGCTCCTACAATGAGCAGTTCTTC.

The CDR3 nucleotides read TGTGCCTGGCTGGGAGCGTACGGAAACACCATATATTTT. Protein sequence: CAWLGAYGNTIYF. The chain carries TRBV30 and TRBJ1-3, with D unclear. The V gene's germline CDR1 is GTSNPN and CDR2 SVGIG (reference sequence). V lost 5 bases to trimming and J lost 4 bases, with 12 bases between them. This CDR3 is built from 13 residues. The complete variable domain, with remaining parts taken from reference TRBV30 and TRBJ1-3, reads SQTIHQWPATLVQPVGSPLSLECTVEGTSNPNLYWYRQAAGRGLQLLFYSVGIGQISSEVPQNLSASRPQDRQFILSSKKLLLSDSGFYLCAWLGAYGNTIYFGEGSWLTVV.

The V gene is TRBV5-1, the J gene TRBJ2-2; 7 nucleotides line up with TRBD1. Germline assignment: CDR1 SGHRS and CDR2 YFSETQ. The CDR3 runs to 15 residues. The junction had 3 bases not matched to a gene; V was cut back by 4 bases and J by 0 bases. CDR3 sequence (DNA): TGCGCCAGCAGCCTGGGACAGTCGAACACCGGGGAGCTGTTTTTT. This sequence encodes CASSLGQSNTGELFF.

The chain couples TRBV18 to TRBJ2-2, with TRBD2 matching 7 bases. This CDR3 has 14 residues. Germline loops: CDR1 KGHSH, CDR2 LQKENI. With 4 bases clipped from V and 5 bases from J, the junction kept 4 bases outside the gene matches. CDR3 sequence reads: CASSHGGRTGELFF. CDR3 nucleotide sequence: TGTGCCAGCTCACACGGCGGGAGAACCGGGGAGCTGTTTTTT.

Written as DNA, the CDR3 is TGTGCCAGCAGTGAGAGGGACACCGGGGAGCTGTTTTTT. Translation: CASSERDTGELFF. The J gene is TRBJ2-2, the V gene TRBV6-1, with D maybe TRBD2 (5 bases). Germline V CDR1 and CDR2: MNHNS, SASEGT. V was pared by 3 bases and J by 3 bases, with 5 bases between. This CDR3 comprises 13 residues.

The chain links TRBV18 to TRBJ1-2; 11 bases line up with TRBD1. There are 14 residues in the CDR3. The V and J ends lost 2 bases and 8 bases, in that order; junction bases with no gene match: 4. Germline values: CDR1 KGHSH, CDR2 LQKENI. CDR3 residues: CASSPTDRGQGYTF. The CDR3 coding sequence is TGTGCCAGCTCACCAACGGACAGGGGGCAGGGCTACACCTTC.

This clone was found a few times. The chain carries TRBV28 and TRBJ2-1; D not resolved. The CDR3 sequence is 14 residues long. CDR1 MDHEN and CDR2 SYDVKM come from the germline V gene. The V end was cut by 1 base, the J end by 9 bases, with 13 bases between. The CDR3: CASSLSGSLGEQFF. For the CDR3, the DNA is TGTGCCAGCAGTTTATCGGGTAGTTTGGGTGAGCAGTTCTTC.

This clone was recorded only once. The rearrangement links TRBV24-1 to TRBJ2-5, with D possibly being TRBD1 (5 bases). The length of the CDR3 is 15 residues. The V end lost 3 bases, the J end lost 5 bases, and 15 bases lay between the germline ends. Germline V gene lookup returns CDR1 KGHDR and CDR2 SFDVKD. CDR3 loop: CATSDIGRERETQYF. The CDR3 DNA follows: TGTGCCACCAGTGATATCGGCAGGGAAAGGGAGACCCAGTACTTC.